This TCR beta chain comes out of a study of long-term antiretroviral therapy in people with HIV. A note on this clone: No antigen is known for it.

Findings and caveats of the study: Diversity measured after ART increased yet remained under transplant donor controls. Therapy changes, viral resistance and ART adherence were not documented in the available data. Repertoires in HIV (unlike those of controls) had narrower CDR3 length ranges.

The V and J ends lost 2 bases and 7 bases respectively, with 18 bases between them. The CDR3 spans 16 residues. In germline, CDR1 is KGHSH, CDR2 LQKENI. The immunoSEQ assay was v3.0, run at survey level. Sequencing aimed at roughly 40,000-55,000 T-cell genomes per sample. The data were produced by immunoSEQ multiplex PCR, yet TCRdb's version contains in-frame clones alone and is incomplete. The sample yields about 39,000 clones, 86% seen once. This sequence joins TRBV18 and TRBJ2-1; TRBD1 is a possible D gene (5 bases). The origin of this receptor is a woman aged 18-29 years with HIV. The sequencing here drew on unsorted PBMCs, taken just before starting antiretroviral therapy. CDR3 region: CASSPYEWRRTNEQFF. The CDR3 DNA reads as TGTGCCAGCTCACCATACGAGTGGCGAAGGACAAATGAGCAGTTCTTC.